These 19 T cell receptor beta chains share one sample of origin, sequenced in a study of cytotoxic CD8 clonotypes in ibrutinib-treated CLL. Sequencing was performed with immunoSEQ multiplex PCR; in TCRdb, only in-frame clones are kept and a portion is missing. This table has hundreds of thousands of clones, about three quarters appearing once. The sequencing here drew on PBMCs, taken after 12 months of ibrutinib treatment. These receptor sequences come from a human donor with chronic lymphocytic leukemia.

CDR3 bases: TGTGCCAGCAGCGTAGGTCGGGACCGGAATCAGCCCCAGCATTTT. Its translation: CASSVGRDRNQPQHF. The chain combines TRBV9 with TRBJ1-5; D might be TRBD1 (5 bases). The V end was cut by 0 bases, the J end by 4 bases, with 11 bases between. Germline V gene sequence: CDR1 SGDLS, CDR2 YYNGEE. The CDR3 loop spans 15 amino acids.

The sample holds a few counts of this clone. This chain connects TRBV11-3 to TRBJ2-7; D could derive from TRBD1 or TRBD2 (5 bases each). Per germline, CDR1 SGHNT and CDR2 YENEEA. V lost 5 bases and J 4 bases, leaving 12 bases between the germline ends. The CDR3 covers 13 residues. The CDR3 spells CASSLRGPYEQYF. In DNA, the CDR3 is TGTGCCAGCAGCCTACGGGGCCCTTACGAGCAGTACTTC.

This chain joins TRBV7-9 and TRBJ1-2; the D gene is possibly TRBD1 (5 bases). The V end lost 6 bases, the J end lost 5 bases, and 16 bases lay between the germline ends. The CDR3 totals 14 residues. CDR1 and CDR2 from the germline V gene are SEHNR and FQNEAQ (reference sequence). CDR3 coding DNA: TGTGCCAGCAGTCTCCTTTCGGGGCGGTATGGCTACACCTTC. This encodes CASSLLSGRYGYTF.

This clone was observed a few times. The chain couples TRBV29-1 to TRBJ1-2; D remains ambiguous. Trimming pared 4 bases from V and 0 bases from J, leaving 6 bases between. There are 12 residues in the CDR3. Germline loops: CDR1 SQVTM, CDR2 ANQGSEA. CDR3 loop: CSVGEANYGYTF. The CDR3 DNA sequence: TGCAGCGTTGGGGAGGCTAACTATGGCTACACCTTC.

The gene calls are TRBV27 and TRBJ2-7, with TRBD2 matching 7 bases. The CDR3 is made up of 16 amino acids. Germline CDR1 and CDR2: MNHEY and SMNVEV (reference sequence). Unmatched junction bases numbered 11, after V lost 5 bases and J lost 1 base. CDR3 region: CASSLTRLAASYEQYF. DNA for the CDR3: TGTGCCAGCAGTCTCACCCGGCTAGCGGCTTCCTACGAGCAGTACTTC.

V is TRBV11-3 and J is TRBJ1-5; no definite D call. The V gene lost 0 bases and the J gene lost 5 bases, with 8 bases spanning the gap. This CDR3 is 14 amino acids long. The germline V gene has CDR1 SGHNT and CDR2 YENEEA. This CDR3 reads CASSLDLLHQPQHF. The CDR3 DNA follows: TGTGCCAGCAGCTTAGATCTGTTGCATCAGCCCCAGCATTTT.

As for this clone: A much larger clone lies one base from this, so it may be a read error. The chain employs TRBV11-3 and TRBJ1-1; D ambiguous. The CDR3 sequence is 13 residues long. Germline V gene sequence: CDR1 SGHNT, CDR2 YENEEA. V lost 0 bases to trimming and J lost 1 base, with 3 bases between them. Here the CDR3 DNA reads TGTGCCAGCAGCTTAGAGGGGAACACTGAAGCTTTCTTT. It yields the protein CASSLEGNTEAFF.

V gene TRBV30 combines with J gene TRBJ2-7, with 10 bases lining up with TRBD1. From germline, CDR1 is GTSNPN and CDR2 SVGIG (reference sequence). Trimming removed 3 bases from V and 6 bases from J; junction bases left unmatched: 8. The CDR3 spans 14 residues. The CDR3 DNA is TGTGCCTGGAGAGACAGGGGGCCCTATGGCGAGCAGTACTTC. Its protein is CAWRDRGPYGEQYF.

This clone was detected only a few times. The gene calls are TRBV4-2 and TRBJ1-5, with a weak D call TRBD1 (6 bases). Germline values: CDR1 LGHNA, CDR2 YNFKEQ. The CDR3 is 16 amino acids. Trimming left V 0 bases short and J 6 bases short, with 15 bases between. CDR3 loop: CASSQDFRGAGQPQHF. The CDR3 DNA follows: TGTGCCAGCAGCCAAGATTTCAGGGGAGCCGGTCAGCCCCAGCATTTT.

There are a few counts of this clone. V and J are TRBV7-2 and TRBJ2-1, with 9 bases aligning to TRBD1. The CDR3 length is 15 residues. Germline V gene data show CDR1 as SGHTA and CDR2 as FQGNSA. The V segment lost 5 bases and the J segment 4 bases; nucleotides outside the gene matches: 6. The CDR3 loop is CASSLDRGNYNEQFF. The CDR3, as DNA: TGTGCCAGCAGCCTCGACAGGGGGAATTACAATGAGCAGTTCTTC. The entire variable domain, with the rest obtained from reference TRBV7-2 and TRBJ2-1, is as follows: GAGVSQSPSNKVTEKGKDVELRCDPISGHTALYWYRQSLGQGLEFLIYFQGNSAPDKSGLPSDRFSAERTGGSVSTLTIQRTQQEDSAVYLCASSLDRGNYNEQFFGPGTRLTVL.

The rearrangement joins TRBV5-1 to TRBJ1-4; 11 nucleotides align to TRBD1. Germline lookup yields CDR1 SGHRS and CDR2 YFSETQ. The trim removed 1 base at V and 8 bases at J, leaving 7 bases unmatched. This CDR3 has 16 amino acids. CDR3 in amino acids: CASSLSPDRGREKLFF. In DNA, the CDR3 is TGCGCCAGCAGCTTGTCACCGGACAGGGGGCGCGAAAAACTGTTTTTT.

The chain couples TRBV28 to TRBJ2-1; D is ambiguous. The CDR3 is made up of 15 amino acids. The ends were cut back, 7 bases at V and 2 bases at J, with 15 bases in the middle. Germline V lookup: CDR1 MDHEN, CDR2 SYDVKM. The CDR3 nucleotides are TGTGCCAGCATCCCAGGACGGGTAACCTACAATGAGCAGTTCTTC. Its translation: CASIPGRVTYNEQFF.

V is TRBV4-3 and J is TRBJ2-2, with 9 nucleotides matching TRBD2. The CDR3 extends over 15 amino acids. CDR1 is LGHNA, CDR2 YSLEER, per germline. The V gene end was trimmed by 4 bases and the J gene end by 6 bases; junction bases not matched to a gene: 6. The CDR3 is CASSLRREGAGELFF. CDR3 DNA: TGCGCCAGCAGCCTCAGGCGGGAGGGGGCCGGGGAGCTGTTTTTT.

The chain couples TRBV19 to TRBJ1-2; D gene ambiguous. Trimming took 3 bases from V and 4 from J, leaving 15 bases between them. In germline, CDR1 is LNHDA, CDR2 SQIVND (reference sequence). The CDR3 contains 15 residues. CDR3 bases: TGTGCCAGTAGTATCCCGCCCCCGGGGATCTATGGCTACACCTTC. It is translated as CASSIPPPGIYGYTF. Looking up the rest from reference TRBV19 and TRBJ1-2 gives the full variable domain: DGGITQSPKYLFRKEGQNVTLSCEQNLNHDAMYWYRQDPGQGLRLIYYSQIVNDFQKGDIAEGYSVSREKKESFPLTVTSAQKNPTAFYLCASSIPPPGIYGYTFGSGTRLTVV.

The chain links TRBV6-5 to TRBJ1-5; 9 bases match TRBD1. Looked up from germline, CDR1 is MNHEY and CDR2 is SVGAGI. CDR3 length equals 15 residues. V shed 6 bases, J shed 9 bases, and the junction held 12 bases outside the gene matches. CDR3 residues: CASRRDRVTAGPQHF. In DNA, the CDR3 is TGTGCCAGCAGAAGGGACAGGGTAACGGCTGGGCCCCAGCATTTT.

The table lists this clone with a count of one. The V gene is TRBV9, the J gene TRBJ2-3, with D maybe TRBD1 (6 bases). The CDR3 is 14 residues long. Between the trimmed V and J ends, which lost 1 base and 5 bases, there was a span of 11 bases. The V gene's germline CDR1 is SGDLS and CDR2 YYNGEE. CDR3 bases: TGTGCCAGCAGCGTAAGAGAAGGGGGAGATACGCAGTATTTT. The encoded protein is CASSVREGGDTQYF.

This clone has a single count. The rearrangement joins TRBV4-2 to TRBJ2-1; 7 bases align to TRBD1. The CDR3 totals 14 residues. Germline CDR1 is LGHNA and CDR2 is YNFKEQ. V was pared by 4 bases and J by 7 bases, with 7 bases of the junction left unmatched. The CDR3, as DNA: TGTGCCAGCAGCCCTCAGACAGGGTGGAATGAGCAGTTCTTC. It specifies CASSPQTGWNEQFF.

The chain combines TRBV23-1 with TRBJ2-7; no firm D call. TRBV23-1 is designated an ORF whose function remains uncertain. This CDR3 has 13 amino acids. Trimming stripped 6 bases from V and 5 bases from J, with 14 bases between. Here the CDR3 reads CASRAMVLHEQYF. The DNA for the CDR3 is TGCGCCAGCAGGGCCATGGTCCTCCACGAGCAGTACTTC.

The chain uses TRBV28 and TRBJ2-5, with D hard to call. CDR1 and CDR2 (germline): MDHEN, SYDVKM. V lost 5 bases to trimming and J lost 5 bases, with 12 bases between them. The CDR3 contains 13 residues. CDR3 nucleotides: TGTGCCAGCAGTGCAGCTTACCGGGAGACCCAGTACTTC. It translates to CASSAAYRETQYF.